Below, 8 T cell receptor beta chains from the same sample are listed, as sequenced in a study of cytomegalovirus exposure and HLA in healthy donors. Amplification used 60 Vbeta primers and 13 Jbeta primers. Produced via immunoSEQ multiplex PCR; TCRdb's table is partial and in-frame only. The sample contains 140,000 to 150,000 clones, about 82% of which appear only once. Source material: PBMCs. These receptors all come from a woman between 40 and 55 years old in good health and CMV-seropositive.

The V call is TRBV13, the J call TRBJ2-1, with 8 bases identical to TRBD1. V shed 2 bases and J 6 bases; nucleotides not matched to a gene: 3. Germline-derived CDR1 and CDR2 are PRHDT and FYEKMQ (reference sequence). The CDR3 loop spans 14 amino acids. CDR3: CASSLKGQVNEQFF. CDR3 DNA sequence: TGTGCCAGCAGCTTAAAGGGACAGGTCAATGAGCAGTTCTTC.

This chain joins TRBV18 and TRBJ1-6; 8 bases map to TRBD1. V gave up 6 bases and J gave up 6 bases; unmatched junction bases: 7. Looked up from germline, CDR1 is KGHSH and CDR2 is LQKENI. The CDR3 runs to 15 residues. Written as DNA, the CDR3 is TGTGCCAGCTCTCCGGGACAGGAGCTTAATTCACCCCTCCACTTT. Translating gives CASSPGQELNSPLHF.

The rearrangement links TRBV27 to TRBJ2-1; TRBD2 agrees at 8 bases. Trimming took 4 bases from V and 14 from J; bases not matched to a gene: 10. Germline V lookup: CDR1 MNHEY, CDR2 SMNVEV (reference sequence). The CDR3 has 13 amino acids. The DNA of the CDR3 is TGTGCCAGCAGTTCCCCCCGGGGGCGGGGGGAGTTCTTC. It specifies CASSSPRGRGEFF.

This sequence joins TRBV28 and TRBJ2-7; TRBD2 aligns across 14 bases. Germline-derived CDR1 and CDR2 are MDHEN and SYDVKM. V shed 4 bases, J shed 3 bases, and the junction held 8 bases outside the gene matches. The CDR3 is made up of 17 amino acids. In DNA form, the CDR3 reads TGTGCCAGCAGTTCAACGGGACTAGCGGGGGTCGACTACGAGCAGTACTTC. As protein: CASSSTGLAGVDYEQYF.

The chain links TRBV10-3 to TRBJ2-7; the match to TRBD2 covers 10 bases. This CDR3 has 13 amino acids. CDR1 and CDR2 (germline): ENHRY, SYGVKD. J lost 2 bases, V lost 8 bases, and 3 bases had no gene match. This CDR3 reads CAIQAGGAYEQYF. The CDR3 region has the DNA TGTGCCATCCAAGCGGGGGGGGCCTACGAGCAGTACTTC.

The chain links TRBV2 to TRBJ2-1, with TRBD2 as a possible D gene (5 bases). The germline V and J ends were trimmed by 5 bases and 4 bases, with 15 bases remaining between them. Germline V gene sequence: CDR1 SNHLY, CDR2 FYNNEI. The CDR3 extends over 15 amino acids. CDR3 nucleotides: TGTGCCAGCAGTCTGGAGGCTCTCCGATACAATGAGCAGTTCTTC. It codes for CASSLEALRYNEQFF.

The chain recombines TRBV4-1 with TRBJ2-5; D possibly corresponds to TRBD2 (6 bases). Per the germline V gene, CDR1 is MGHRA and CDR2 is YSYEKL. V lost 4 bases to trimming and J lost 1 base, with 13 bases between them. The CDR3 has 15 residues. The CDR3: CASSRPGLFQETQYF. The CDR3 region has the DNA TGCGCCAGCAGCCGCCCGGGACTGTTCCAAGAGACCCAGTACTTC.

J is TRBJ2-2 and V is TRBV14; D remains unclear. Trimming pared 1 base from V and 6 bases from J, leaving 6 bases between. The CDR3 totals 13 residues. From germline, CDR1 is SGHDN and CDR2 FVKESK. CDR3 protein: CASSQGLPGELFF. DNA of the CDR3: TGTGCCAGCAGCCAAGGACTTCCCGGGGAGCTGTTTTTT.